The 22 T cell receptor beta chains given below trace back to one sample, sequenced in a study of spatial heterogeneity in lung cancer. From the 5' RACE reads, TCRdb called clonotypes with MiXCR, one entry per CDR3 protein. In the table there are under 150,000 distinct CDR3 sequences, 9% to 15% of which are singletons. Time point here: blood at routine non-recurrence follow-up after resection. No cell sorting; template was whole RNA from tumor, lung tissue or PBMC. Sample: PBMCs, taken at follow-up. The receptors were sampled from a male donor with early-stage non-small cell lung cancer.

This clonotype showed up just a few times. The gene calls are TRBV6-6 and TRBJ1-5; the D is unclear. V was cut by 10 bases and J by 2 bases, with 9 bases left in between. Germline V gene lookup returns CDR1 MNHNY and CDR2 SVGAGI (reference sequence). This CDR3 is built from 12 residues. CDR3 amino acids: CATRVGNQPQHF. The CDR3 nucleotides read TGTGCCACCCGGGTGGGCAATCAGCCCCAGCATTTT.

This clonotype showed up many times. This chain links TRBV7-2 with TRBJ2-4; no clear D gene. CDR3 length: 12 residues. Germline-derived CDR1 and CDR2 are SGHTA and FQGNSA. The V and J ends lost 5 bases and 2 bases respectively, with 4 bases between them. The CDR3 DNA sequence: TGTGCCAGCAGCGTTACCAAAAACATTCAGTACTTC. Its protein product is CASSVTKNIQYF.

This clonotype occurred many times. This chain links TRBV4-3 with TRBJ1-5; D possibly corresponds to TRBD1 (5 bases). CDR3 size: 16 residues. Deletions cut 0 bases from V and 3 bases from J, with 12 bases between. Germline CDR1 reads LGHNA; CDR2 reads YSLEER. The CDR3 protein is CASSQDWGRANQPQHF. The CDR3, as DNA: TGCGCCAGCAGCCAAGATTGGGGCAGAGCCAATCAGCCCCAGCATTTT.

This clonotype was found many times. Mismatch with germline at one junction end may stem from a read error. The J gene is TRBJ2-7, the V gene TRBV20-1, with 14 bases that match TRBD2. CDR1 DFQATT and CDR2 SNEGSKA come from the germline V gene (reference sequence). The CDR3 runs 15 residues. The CDR3 spells CSASGLAGGAGQERF. The CDR3 coding sequence is TGCAGTGCTAGTGGACTAGCGGGGGGCGCGGGGCAGGAGAGGTTC.

This clonotype was recorded at least ten times. V usage is TRBV7-9 and J usage is TRBJ1-2; maybe TRBD1 (5 bases). With 1 base removed from V and 10 bases from J, the gap between germline ends came to 13 bases. The CDR3 is 13 residues long. The germline V gene encodes CDR1 SEHNR and CDR2 FQNEAQ (reference sequence). CDR3 sequence reads: CASSLVFGDDYTF. The CDR3 DNA reads as TGTGCCAGCAGCTTAGTGTTTGGGGACGACTACACCTTC.

This clonotype has just a few counts. The V and J genes are TRBV7-8 and TRBJ2-1, with D maybe TRBD2 (6 bases). Germline V CDR1 and CDR2: SGHVS, FQNEAQ. The CDR3 runs 14 residues. V lost 5 bases and J lost 8, with 16 bases in between. The CDR3 loop is CASSPGRLVYEQFF. CDR3 DNA sequence: TGTGCCAGCAGCCCGGGGCGACTAGTCTATGAGCAGTTCTTC.

The chain couples TRBV6-1 to TRBJ2-3, with 11 bases lining up with TRBD2. V was clipped by 8 bases and J by 0 bases; unmatched bases: 1. The germline CDR1 and CDR2 sequences are MNHNS and SASEGT. CDR3 length: 14 amino acids. The chain's CDR3 is CASLAGGSTDTQYF. The CDR3 coding sequence is TGTGCCAGCCTAGCGGGGGGTAGCACAGATACGCAGTATTTT.

The table lists this clonotype with many counts. The chain carries TRBV2 and TRBJ2-5; D tentatively fits TRBD1 or TRBD2 (6 bases each). Germline lookup yields CDR1 SNHLY and CDR2 FYNNEI. Trimming stripped 8 bases from V and 3 bases from J, with 16 bases between. The CDR3 runs 14 residues. The CDR3 nucleotides are TGTGCCAGCGCGCTCGTTAGGGGGGAAGAGACCCAGTACTTC. Its translation: CASALVRGEETQYF.

This clonotype occurred many times. CDR3 in amino acids: CASSGRPGHRSNQPQHF. For the CDR3, the DNA is TGTGCCAGCAGTGGGCGACCGGGACACCGTAGCAATCAGCCCCAGCATTTT. The V and J genes are TRBV6-4 and TRBJ1-5; maybe TRBD1 (6 bases). Germline V gene lookup returns CDR1 MRHNA and CDR2 SNTAGT. This CDR3 has 17 residues. Trimming removed 4 bases from V and 0 bases from J, with 16 bases in between.

This chain connects TRBV25-1 to TRBJ2-2; no firm D call. Germline V gene sequence: CDR1 MGHDK, CDR2 SYGVNS. Trimming cost V 6 bases and J 1 base, with 9 bases left between them. The CDR3 length is 14 residues. This chain's CDR3 is CASSRMGNTGELFF. The CDR3 DNA sequence: TGTGCCAGCAGCCGAATGGGGAACACCGGGGAGCTGTTTTTT.

This clonotype was detected many times. The CDR3 DNA reads as TGCAGCGTCGCCGGGACAGGTGCCACAGATACGCAGTATTTT. This sequence encodes CSVAGTGATDTQYF. This chain links TRBV29-1 with TRBJ2-3, with 8 bases matching TRBD1. CDR3 length: 14 residues. The V gene end was trimmed by 6 bases and the J gene end by 2 bases; junction bases not matched to a gene: 7. Germline loops: CDR1 SQVTM, CDR2 ANQGSEA.

This clonotype has a count of ten or more. The chain combines TRBV29-1 with TRBJ2-2, with a tentative D call TRBD1 (6 bases). V was pared by 2 bases and J by 5 bases, with 15 bases between. The V gene's germline CDR1 is SQVTM and CDR2 ANQGSEA. This CDR3 contains 15 residues. CDR3 in amino acids: CSVETGRGSTGELFF. In DNA, the CDR3 is TGCAGCGTTGAAACGGGCAGGGGTAGTACCGGGGAGCTGTTTTTT.

V and J are TRBV6-5 and TRBJ2-1; 10 bases fit TRBD1. Germline V gene sequence: CDR1 MNHEY, CDR2 SVGAGI. V was clipped by 8 bases and J by 6 bases; unmatched bases: 7. The CDR3 is 14 amino acids. The CDR3 loop is CASFGTGVSNEQFF. In DNA form, the CDR3 reads TGTGCCAGCTTCGGGACAGGGGTTTCCAATGAGCAGTTCTTC.

The chain links TRBV14 to TRBJ2-7; TRBD1 matches at 7 bases. Germline CDR1 SGHDN, CDR2 FVKESK. The CDR3 has 15 residues. The ends lost 1 base at V and 0 bases at J; junction bases unmatched: 3. The DNA of the CDR3 is TGTGCCAGCAGCCAAGCGGGACAGTTCTCCTACGAGCAGTACTTC. The encoded protein is CASSQAGQFSYEQYF.

This clonotype came up a few times. The chain links TRBV27 to TRBJ2-7, with D uncertain. V was trimmed by 0 bases and J by 4 bases, leaving 10 bases between them. CDR3 length: 14 amino acids. The V gene's germline CDR1 is MNHEY and CDR2 SMNVEV (reference sequence). This CDR3 reads CASSLSSGPYEQYF. CDR3 in DNA: TGTGCCAGCAGTTTATCGAGTGGGCCGTACGAGCAGTACTTC.

This clonotype was picked up many times. A read error may account for a junction end that differs from germline. The CDR3, as DNA: TGTGCTAGCAGCTCCGGACAGGGGACGTACAATGAGCAGTTCTTC. This gives the protein CASSSGQGTYNEQFF. The chain employs TRBV7-7 and TRBJ2-1, with 9 bases that match TRBD1. CDR1 is SSHAT and CDR2 is FNYEAQ in the germline V gene (reference sequence). CDR3 length: 15 residues.

This clonotype came up many times. This chain uses TRBV7-9 with TRBJ1-2, with 8 bases that match TRBD1. This CDR3 is built from 15 residues. Germline CDR1 reads SEHNR; CDR2 reads FQNEAQ (reference sequence). J gave up 4 bases and V 1 base, and 5 bases lay outside the gene matches. In nucleotides, the CDR3 is TGTGCCAGCAGCTTAGGAGTCGACAGGGGCTATGGCTACACCTTC. Translation: CASSLGVDRGYGYTF.

This clonotype appeared many times. The V gene is TRBV5-1, the J gene TRBJ1-5; 9 bases map to TRBD1. Germline CDR1 and CDR2: SGHRS and YFSETQ. V gave up 4 bases and J gave up 1 base; unmatched junction bases: 3. The CDR3 is 15 amino acids. CDR3 nucleotide sequence: TGCGCCAGCAGCGTAGACAGGGGGAGCAATCAGCCCCAGCATTTT. Translation gives CASSVDRGSNQPQHF.

This clonotype was seen a few times. The chain uses TRBV28 and TRBJ1-1; unclear D gene. The CDR3 sequence is 13 residues long. Germline V gene lookup returns CDR1 MDHEN and CDR2 SYDVKM. Deletions cut 7 bases from V and 0 bases from J, with 9 bases between. In DNA, the CDR3 is TGTGCCAGCATTCTTAACCTGAACACTGAAGCTTTCTTT. This codes for CASILNLNTEAFF.

This clonotype was detected only a few times. The chain employs TRBV20-1 and TRBJ1-5; the D is unclear. The CDR3 has 14 amino acids. CDR1 is DFQATT, CDR2 SNEGSKA, per germline (reference sequence). Between the trimmed V and J ends, which lost 3 bases and 2 bases, there was a span of 11 bases. CDR3 amino acids: CSASGGYGNQPQHF. CDR3 DNA sequence: TGCAGTGCTAGTGGCGGGTATGGCAATCAGCCCCAGCATTTT.

A few counts support this clonotype. The chain has TRBV10-1 and TRBJ2-5, with D tentatively TRBD1 or TRBD2 (6 bases each). CDR3 length: 14 amino acids. Germline CDR1 is WNHNN and CDR2 is SYGVQD (reference sequence). Trimming removed 6 bases at V and 1 base at J, with 12 bases between. The CDR3 loop is CASSGSRGQETQYF. In DNA, the CDR3 is TGCGCCAGCAGCGGGAGCAGGGGCCAAGAGACCCAGTACTTC.

The V call is TRBV12-3 or TRBV12-4, the J call TRBJ2-4, with 7 bases matching TRBD1. V lost 5 bases, J lost 7 bases, and 11 bases stayed unmatched. The CDR3 loop spans 15 amino acids. CDR3 bases: TGTGCCAGCAGTCCGAGGACAGGACAAACCAACATTCAGTACTTC. Protein product: CASSPRTGQTNIQYF.